These T cell receptor beta chains were read from a single sample in a study of beta chain features in type 1 diabetes. This table comes from immunoSEQ multiplex PCR, and its TCRdb copy is limited to in-frame clones, with some not included. The sample has 250,000 or so clones, about 70% seen once; the top ten hold about 0.051%. The sample comprised naive CD4+ T cells from blood. These receptors came from a man aged 25 to 40 in good health. The conserved cysteine and the conserved F or W are not part of the CDR3 here. Some rows have no size entry. The others give once, few or many, or a class for an expanded clone.

CDR3 length,V gene,clone size,J gene,CDR3 protein
8,TRBV30,few,TRBJ1-1,AWSGNAAF
11,TRBV30,few,TRBJ2-2,AWRQYFAGELF
13,TRBV7-9,NA,TRBJ2-3,ASTTQYGPTDTQY
13,TRBV30,NA,TRBJ2-7,AWSVRGALFYEQY
11,TRBV7-2,NA,TRBJ1-1,ASSFTTNTEAF
12,TRBV10-3,NA,TRBJ2-3,AISEAAPTDTQY
13,TRBV9,NA,TRBJ1-6,ASSVATRGGSPLH
9,TRBV20-1,NA,TRBJ1-2,SALTEGGYT
11,TRBV2,NA,TRBJ2-4,ASSGLVRNIQY
15,TRBV30,few,TRBJ2-1,AWSVPGLPSSYNEQF
12,TRBV7-9,NA,TRBJ1-2,ASSLKQTNYGYT
13,TRBV7-2,NA,TRBJ2-3,ASTLPGLASDTQY
11,TRBV5-4,NA,TRBJ1-2,ASSYRDNYGYT
11,TRBV7-2,NA,TRBJ2-7,ASSRQGRDEQY
15,TRBV30,NA,TRBJ2-3,AWQGGRARLSTDTQY
10,TRBV11-3,once,TRBJ2-7,ASSLGRGEQY
13,TRBV10-2,NA,TRBJ2-5,ASMSTSLLEETQY
10,TRBV29-1,few,TRBJ1-1,SVERDSLGAF
13,TRBV10-3,NA,TRBJ2-1,AIRPAGGSHNEQF
11,TRBV18,NA,TRBJ2-6,ASSPPGANVLT
13,TRBV29-1,NA,TRBJ2-6,SVDSGVQGANVLT
12,TRBV5-1,NA,TRBJ2-1,ASSQVASYNEQF
11,TRBV30,NA,TRBJ2-2,AVVLDYTGELF
12,TRBV29-1,few,TRBJ2-7,SVRGGHMRYEQY
13,TRBV7-9,NA,TRBJ2-1,ASSLIGTGNNEQF
13,TRBV7-2,NA,TRBJ2-4,ASSFGQGAGGIQY
12,TRBV25-1,NA,TRBJ1-6,ASSATTANSPLH
11,TRBV30,NA,TRBJ2-7,ACDRGLLYEQY
11,TRBV30,NA,TRBJ1-1,AWSLGQNTEAF
12,TRBV29-1,NA,TRBJ2-3,SATSSGRADTQY
13,TRBV7-9,NA,TRBJ2-3,ASSLRTAVTDTQY
10,TRBV30,NA,TRBJ2-7,AWKESSYEQY
12,TRBV18,NA,TRBJ1-1,ASSPTDRNTEAF
13,TRBV29-1,NA,TRBJ2-2,SVAGQAWNTGELF
10,TRBV10-3,NA,TRBJ2-5,AISESSETQY
12,TRBV9,NA,TRBJ2-3,ASTTSGVRDTQY
13,TRBV29-1,NA,TRBJ2-5,SARDKWQEKETQY